Sequencing of this T cell receptor beta chain was carried out in a study of blood T cell repertoires in COVID-19. In the authors' methods: Nucleated cell counts were estimated from reference gene primer amplification. Sequenced by immunoSEQ multiplex PCR; TCRdb stores in-frame clones only, minus some. Clonal size and the V and J genes are those of that table, whereas D and trimming came from the DNA. Seen here are some 50,000 clones, about 86% observed once, and the top ten hold around 5.7%. Deletions cut 3 bases from V and 7 bases from J, with 10 bases between. CDR1 and CDR2 (germline): KGHSH, LQKENI. The CDR3 spans 13 residues. This clone is a singleton in its sample.

The specimen was peripheral blood. The chain links TRBV18 to TRBJ1-5; TRBD1 is a possible D gene (6 bases). This TCR derives from a woman of 80 years or more with acute or convalescent COVID-19. The CDR3 DNA sequence: TGTGCCAGCTCACCCAGGGGTTTGCAGCCCCAGCATTTT. Amino acid sequence: CASSPRGLQPQHF.